This T cell receptor (beta chain) was found in a study of blood T cell repertoires in COVID-19. Trimming took off 2 bases at V and 1 base at J, with 11 bases between the two ends. Germline V lookup: CDR1 KGHSH, CDR2 LQKENI. CDR3 length: 15 amino acids. Only in-frame clones appear in the TCRdb table, and some are missing; sequencing was by immunoSEQ multiplex PCR. The sample lists 150,000 to 200,000 clones, about 88% occurring once. Material: peripheral blood. This receptor was taken from a man aged 35 to 55 with active or convalescent COVID-19. The chain uses TRBV18 and TRBJ2-5; perhaps TRBD1 as D (6 bases). CDR3 bases: TGTGCCAGCTCACCAAGGAGACAGGCCCAAGAGACCCAGTACTTC. Its protein product is CASSPRRQAQETQYF.